The rows below give T cell receptor beta chains drawn from one sample of a study of metastatic and nonmetastatic thyroid tumors. TCRdb reanalyzed the PCR reads with MiXCR. Altogether around 5,000 clones are present, 25% being singletons, with the ten largest covering 11%. Sequencing was carried out using adjacent normal tissue. The origin of the receptors is a male donor with papillary thyroid cancer or a benign thyroid nodule (not recorded which). Some clones in this sample may be carry-over from other donors' samples. Each CDR3 is given with its conserved first and last residue. The D gene is left open where the match is weak. Clone sizes are given selectively: once, few, many, or a class where the clone is expanded.

d_call	v_call	j_call	clone_size	cdr3_aa	cdr3_nt
NA	TRBV25-1	TRBJ1-2	NA	CASSASLDGYTF	TGTGCCAGCAGTGCTTCATTGGATGGCTACACCTTC
TRBD2	TRBV10-2	TRBJ2-3	few	CASSESVAGADTQYF	TGCGCCAGCAGTGAGTCGGTAGCGGGGGCAGATACGCAGTATTTT
TRBD1	TRBV30	TRBJ2-3	NA	CAWETGLGTDTQYF	TGTGCCTGGGAGACAGGGTTGGGGACAGATACGCAGTATTTT
TRBD1	TRBV4-1	TRBJ2-5	few	CASSQEDRNQETQYF	TGCGCCAGCAGCCAAGAGGACAGGAACCAAGAGACCCAGTACTTC
NA	TRBV11-2	TRBJ2-1	NA	CASSPNAGAETYNEQFF	TGTGCCAGCAGCCCAAATGCGGGGGCGGAGACCTACAATGAGCAGTTCTTC
NA	TRBV11-2	TRBJ2-7	many	CASSLVGAQQYF	TGTGCCAGCAGCCTCGTCGGTGCCCAGCAGTACTTC
TRBD1	TRBV6-1	TRBJ1-4	NA	CASSEGGGGGEKLFF	TGTGCCAGCAGTGAAGGGGGAGGGGGCGGTGAAAAACTGTTTTTT
NA	TRBV19	TRBJ2-7	medium-sized	CASSMDSGNYEQYF	TGTGCCAGTAGTATGGATTCAGGTAACTACGAGCAGTACTTC
NA	TRBV28	TRBJ2-3	medium-sized	CASSLYSRWGSPGTDTQYF	TGTGCCAGCAGTTTATACTCCAGGTGGGGGTCCCCAGGCACAGATACGCAGTATTTT
NA	TRBV6-1	TRBJ1-1	many	CASSPRPRREAFF	TGTGCCAGCAGTCCCCGGCCGCGGCGCGAGGCTTTCTTT
NA	TRBV4-1	TRBJ2-7	NA	CASSQDRRLFYEQYF	TGCGCCAGCAGCCAAGATAGGAGACTGTTCTACGAGCAGTACTTC
NA	TRBV6-1	TRBJ2-7	NA	CASSQPLNPSREQYF	TGTGCCAGCAGCCAACCGCTTAACCCCTCCCGCGAGCAGTACTTC
NA	TRBV6-1	TRBJ2-3	NA	CASSEFVSRGDTQYF	TGTGCCAGCAGTGAATTTGTATCTCGGGGAGATACGCAGTATTTT
TRBD1	TRBV6-1	TRBJ1-2	few	CASSEGTGGYYGYTF	TGTGCCAGCAGTGAAGGGACAGGTGGCTACTATGGCTACACCTTC
NA	TRBV11-1	TRBJ2-2	NA	CASSLASGTHTGELFF	TGTGCCAGCAGCTTAGCTTCCGGGACGCACACCGGGGAGCTGTTTTTT
TRBD2	TRBV14	TRBJ2-1	medium-sized	CASSPSASAGGYNEQFF	TGTGCCAGCAGCCCCTCAGCCTCAGCGGGAGGATACAATGAGCAGTTCTTC
TRBD1	TRBV11-2	TRBJ2-6	few	CASSFRGQADSGANVLTF	TGTGCCAGCAGCTTCCGGGGACAGGCAGACTCTGGGGCCAACGTCCTGACTTTC
NA	TRBV7-3	TRBJ2-1	few	CASSLSGNEQFF	TGTGCCAGCAGCTTAAGCGGCAATGAGCAGTTCTTC
TRBD1	TRBV20-1	TRBJ2-7	medium-sized	CSAPDRGRNEQYF	TGCAGTGCACCGGACAGGGGGCGCAACGAGCAGTACTTC
NA	TRBV11-2	TRBJ2-7	NA	CASSLGHSSLYEQYF	TGTGCCAGCAGCTTAGGCCACTCTAGCCTCTACGAGCAGTACTTC
TRBD2	TRBV4-3	TRBJ2-1	NA	CASSQDLAGGAYNEQFF	TGCGCCAGCAGCCAAGATTTGGCGGGAGGGGCCTACAATGAGCAGTTCTTC
TRBD1	TRBV2	TRBJ1-5	many	CASSGNGQGQPQHF	TGTGCCAGCAGCGGCAACGGACAGGGTCAGCCCCAGCATTTT
TRBD2	TRBV7-3	TRBJ2-2	NA	CASTLRAGGPVVSGELFF	TGTGCCAGCACCCTTAGGGCGGGAGGGCCCGTAGTGTCCGGGGAGCTGTTTTTT
NA	TRBV25-1	TRBJ1-1	NA	CASSPPYGGRTEAFF	TGTGCCAGCAGTCCACCTTATGGGGGGCGAACTGAAGCTTTCTTT
NA	TRBV12-3/TRBV12-4	TRBJ2-1	NA	CASRDQGEQFF	TGTGCCAGCAGGGACCAGGGAGAGCAGTTCTTC
TRBD1	TRBV28	TRBJ1-6	NA	CASNGGLDRYNSPLHF	TGTGCCTCCAACGGGGGCCTGGACAGGTATAATTCACCCCTCCACTTT
TRBD2	TRBV2	TRBJ2-5	NA	CASSPDSGGRDQETQYF	TGTGCCAGCAGTCCCGATAGCGGGGGCCGTGACCAAGAGACCCAGTACTTC
NA	TRBV7-2	TRBJ1-2	NA	CASSLGSEQNGYTF	TGTGCCAGCAGCTTAGGGAGCGAGCAGAATGGCTACACCTTC
TRBD2	TRBV11-2	TRBJ2-2	few	CASSLDFAGGPSGELFF	TGTGCCAGCAGCTTAGATTTCGCGGGAGGGCCCTCCGGGGAGCTGTTTTTT
TRBD1	TRBV2	TRBJ1-4	many	CASRADRGTNEKLFF	TGTGCCAGCAGAGCGGACAGGGGGACTAATGAAAAACTGTTTTTT
TRBD1	TRBV27	TRBJ1-2	medium-sized	CASSLFGTELRFNYGYTF	TGTGCCAGCAGTTTATTCGGGACAGAGTTACGATTTAACTATGGCTACACCTTC
TRBD2	TRBV4-2	TRBJ2-1	NA	CASSQALWGGGRNEQFF	TGTGCCAGCAGCCAAGCCTTGTGGGGAGGCGGGAGGAATGAGCAGTTCTTC
NA	TRBV28	TRBJ1-2	NA	CASSRQNYGYTF	TGTGCCAGCAGTAGACAGAACTATGGCTACACCTTC
NA	TRBV20-1	TRBJ2-1	medium-sized	CSASPAIEQFF	TGCAGTGCTAGTCCAGCGATTGAGCAGTTCTTC
NA	TRBV20-1	TRBJ1-1	few	CSGENTEAFF	TGCAGTGGAGAGAACACTGAAGCTTTCTTT
NA	TRBV2	TRBJ1-1	many	CASTAAGWSTEAFF	TGTGCCAGCACAGCGGCAGGGTGGAGCACTGAAGCTTTCTTT
NA	TRBV18	TRBJ2-5	NA	CASSTGQETQYF	TGTGCCAGCTCAACCGGCCAAGAGACCCAGTACTTC
NA	TRBV12-3/TRBV12-4	TRBJ1-1	many	CASSKQGGGTEAFF	TGTGCCAGCAGTAAACAGGGAGGAGGCACTGAAGCTTTCTTT
NA	TRBV3-1	TRBJ2-2	medium-sized	CASSQDNTGELFF	TGTGCCAGCAGCCAGGACAACACCGGGGAGCTGTTTTTT
NA	TRBV15	TRBJ2-3	NA	CATSSFPGAGTDTQYF	TGTGCCACCAGCTCCTTTCCGGGGGCCGGCACAGATACGCAGTATTTT
NA	TRBV7-9	TRBJ1-4	NA	CASSLATGFEKLFF	TGTGCCAGCAGCTTAGCTACAGGGTTTGAAAAACTGTTTTTT
TRBD2	TRBV29-1	TRBJ2-5	NA	CSVEDLAGGPYQETQYF	TGCAGCGTTGAAGATCTAGCGGGGGGTCCGTACCAAGAGACCCAGTACTTC
TRBD1	TRBV19	TRBJ2-3	medium-sized	CASSGTGRLGRPRTDTQYF	TGTGCCAGTAGCGGGACAGGCCGGCTCGGGAGACCTCGCACAGATACGCAGTATTTT
TRBD2	TRBV24-1	TRBJ2-1	medium-sized	CATSDFLAGGYNEQFF	TGTGCCACCAGTGATTTTTTAGCGGGTGGCTACAATGAGCAGTTCTTC